Sequencing of this TCR beta chain was carried out in a study of blood T cell repertoires in COVID-19. Germline loops: CDR1 MNHEY, CDR2 SMNVEV (reference sequence). The V end was cut by 2 bases, the J end by 6 bases, with 19 bases between. The CDR3 has 16 amino acids. Those enrolled, adults aged roughly 18 to 89 years, came from about two dozen US areas. Resolution of symptoms, clearance, or two negative PCRs was present in recovered Cohort 3 donors. As handled by the study authors: Reference gene primer amplification gave nucleated cell count estimates. The table came from immunoSEQ multiplex PCR; TCRdb's copy has only in-frame clones and leaves some out. Clone size and the V and J calls come from that table; the DNA yielded D and trimming. The data show about 320,000 clones, 87% seen once.

This clonotype originated in a woman aged 18-29 years who had recovered from COVID-19. This sequence joins TRBV27 and TRBJ1-2; TRBD1 is a possible D gene (5 bases). The specimen sequenced was PBMCs or T cells enriched from blood (not recorded which). This CDR3 reads CASSLTKRGLSNGYTF. CDR3 nucleotides: TGTGCCAGCAGTTTAACAAAAAGGGGCCTCAGCAATGGCTACACCTTC.